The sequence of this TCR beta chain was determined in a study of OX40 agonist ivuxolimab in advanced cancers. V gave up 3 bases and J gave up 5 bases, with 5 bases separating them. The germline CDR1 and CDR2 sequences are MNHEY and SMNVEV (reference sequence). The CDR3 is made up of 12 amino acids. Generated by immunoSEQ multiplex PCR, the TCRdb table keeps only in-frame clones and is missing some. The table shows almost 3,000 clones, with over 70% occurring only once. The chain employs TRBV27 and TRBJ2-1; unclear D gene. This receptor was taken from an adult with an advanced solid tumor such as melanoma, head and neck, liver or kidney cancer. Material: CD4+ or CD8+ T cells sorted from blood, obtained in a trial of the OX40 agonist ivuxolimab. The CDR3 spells CASSLANNEQFF. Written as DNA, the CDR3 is TGTGCCAGCAGTTTGGCCAACAATGAGCAGTTCTTC.